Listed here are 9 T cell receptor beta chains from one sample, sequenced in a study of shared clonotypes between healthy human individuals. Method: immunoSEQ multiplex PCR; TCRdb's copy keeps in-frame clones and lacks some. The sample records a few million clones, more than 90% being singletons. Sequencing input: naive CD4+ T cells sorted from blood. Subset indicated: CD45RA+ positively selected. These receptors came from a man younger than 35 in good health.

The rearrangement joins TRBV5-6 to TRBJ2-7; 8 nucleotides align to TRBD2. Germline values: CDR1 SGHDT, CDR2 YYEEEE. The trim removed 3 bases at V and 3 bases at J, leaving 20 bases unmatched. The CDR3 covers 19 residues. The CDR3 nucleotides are TGTGCCAGCAGCTCCGCCCTATCCTGGACTAGCATTCATCTCTACGAGCAGTACTTC. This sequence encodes CASSSALSWTSIHLYEQYF.

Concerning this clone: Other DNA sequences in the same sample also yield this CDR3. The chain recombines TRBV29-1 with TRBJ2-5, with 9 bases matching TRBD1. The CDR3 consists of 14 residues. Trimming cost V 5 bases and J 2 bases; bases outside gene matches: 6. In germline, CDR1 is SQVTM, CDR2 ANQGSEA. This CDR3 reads CSVPTGGTQETQYF. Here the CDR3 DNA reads TGCAGCGTTCCGACAGGGGGAACTCAAGAGACCCAGTACTTC.

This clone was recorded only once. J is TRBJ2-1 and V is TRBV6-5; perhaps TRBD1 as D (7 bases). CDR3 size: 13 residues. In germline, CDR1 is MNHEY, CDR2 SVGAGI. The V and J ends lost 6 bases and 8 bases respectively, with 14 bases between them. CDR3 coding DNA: TGTGCCAGCAGGGAATCAGGGGGGCATGAGCAGTTCTTC. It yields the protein CASRESGGHEQFF.

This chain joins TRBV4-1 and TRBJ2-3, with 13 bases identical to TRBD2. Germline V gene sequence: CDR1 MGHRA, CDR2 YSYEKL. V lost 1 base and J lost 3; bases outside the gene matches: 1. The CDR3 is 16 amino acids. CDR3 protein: CASSQVTSGGTDTQYF. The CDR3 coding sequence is TGCGCCAGCAGCCAAGTGACTAGCGGGGGGACAGATACGCAGTATTTT.

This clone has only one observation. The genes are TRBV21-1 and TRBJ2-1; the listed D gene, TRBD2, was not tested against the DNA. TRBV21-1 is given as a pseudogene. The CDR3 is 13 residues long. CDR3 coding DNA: TGTGCCAGGAAGGGGCGGGGGAAGGTGCAGCAGTTCTTC. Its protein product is CARKGRGKVQQFF.

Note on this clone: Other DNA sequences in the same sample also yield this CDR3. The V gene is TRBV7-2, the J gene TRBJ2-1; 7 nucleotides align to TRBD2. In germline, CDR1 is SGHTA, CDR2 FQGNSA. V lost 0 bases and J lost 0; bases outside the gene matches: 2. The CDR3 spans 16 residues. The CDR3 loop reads CASSLAAGSSYNEQFF. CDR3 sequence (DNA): TGTGCCAGCAGCTTAGCAGCGGGGTCCTCCTACAATGAGCAGTTCTTC.

CDR3 sequence: CSVNQGNTGELFF. DNA for the CDR3: TGCAGCGTTAATCAGGGGAACACCGGGGAGCTGTTTTTT. The chain carries TRBV29-1 and TRBJ2-2, with a weak D call TRBD1 (5 bases). The CDR3 is made up of 13 amino acids. In germline, CDR1 is SQVTM, CDR2 ANQGSEA. The ends were cut back, 5 bases at V and 1 base at J, with 8 bases in the middle.

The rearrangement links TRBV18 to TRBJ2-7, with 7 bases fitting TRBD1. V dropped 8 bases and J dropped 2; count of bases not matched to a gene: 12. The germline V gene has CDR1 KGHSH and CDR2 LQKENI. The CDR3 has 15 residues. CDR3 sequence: CASQRTGDIAYEQYF. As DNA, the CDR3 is TGTGCCAGCCAACGAACAGGGGATATAGCCTACGAGCAGTACTTC.

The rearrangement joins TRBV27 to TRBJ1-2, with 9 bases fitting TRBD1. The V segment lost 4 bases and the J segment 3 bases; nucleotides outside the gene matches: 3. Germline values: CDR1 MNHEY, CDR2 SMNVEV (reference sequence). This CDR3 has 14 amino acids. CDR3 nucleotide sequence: TGTGCCAGCAGTTCGGACAGGGGTTACTATGGCTACACCTTC. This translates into CASSSDRGYYGYTF.